These 16 T cell receptor beta chains were sequenced from one sample in a study of beta chain features in type 1 diabetes. Every isolated RNA sample was fully reverse transcribed, so sequencing captured expressed TCRB transcripts. Data came from immunoSEQ multiplex PCR; TCRdb stores just in-frame clones and leaves some out. The sample yields 200,000 to 300,000 clones, roughly 20% seen once. The study's findings and limits: In all four CD4+ subsets, TCRB CDR3 length was significantly, moderately reduced in type 1 diabetes.

The antigens these receptors bind are not known. Input material: naive CD4+ T cells from blood. Every receptor here comes from a woman in her thirties or forties with type 1 diabetes.

The chain is built from TRBV5-6 and TRBJ1-4; 7 nucleotides line up with TRBD1. The trim removed 4 bases at V and 5 bases at J, leaving 8 bases unmatched. Germline CDR1 is SGHDT and CDR2 is YYEEEE. The CDR3 totals 15 residues. The CDR3 region is CASSHGGTANEKLFF. In DNA, the CDR3 is TGTGCCAGCAGCCACGGCGGGACAGCCAATGAAAAACTGTTTTTT.

V gene TRBV7-8 combines with J gene TRBJ2-7; the D is unclear. CDR3 length: 12 residues. The germline CDR1 and CDR2 sequences are SGHVS and FQNEAQ. V lost 4 bases to trimming and J lost 3 bases, with 7 bases between them. In nucleotides, the CDR3 is TGTGCCAGCAGCTCCGGTTTCTACGAGCAGTACTTC. This sequence encodes CASSSGFYEQYF.

This clone has just a few counts. The chain recombines TRBV5-1 with TRBJ1-1; D is ambiguous. Germline values: CDR1 SGHRS, CDR2 YFSETQ. CDR3 length equals 14 residues. The V end lost 3 bases, the J end lost 10 bases, and 19 bases lay between the germline ends. The CDR3 nucleotides read TGCGCCAGCAGCTCCGAACGGGTCCCCTTGGGAGCTTTCTTT. Its translation: CASSSERVPLGAFF.

J is TRBJ2-7 and V is TRBV6-6, with 7 nucleotides matching TRBD2. CDR1 MNHNY and CDR2 SVGAGI come from the germline V gene (reference sequence). This CDR3 comprises 13 residues. V shed 5 bases, J shed 12 bases, and the junction held 13 bases outside the gene matches. The CDR3 protein is CASSLTGEGERYF. The CDR3 region has the DNA TGTGCCAGCAGTCTGACGGGGGAGGGAGAGAGGTACTTC.

This chain uses TRBV7-3 with TRBJ2-7, with D maybe TRBD1 (6 bases). Trimming shortened V by 1 base and J by 2 bases, and 12 bases separated the two germline ends. Germline V gene lookup returns CDR1 SGHTA and CDR2 FQGTGA. The CDR3 is 15 amino acids. CDR3 coding DNA: TGTGCCAGCAGCTTAAGGGCAGGGGAACCCTACGAGCAGTACTTC. This codes for CASSLRAGEPYEQYF.

There are a few counts of this clone. This chain links TRBV5-1 with TRBJ1-1; no firm D call. This CDR3 comprises 14 residues. The germline V gene encodes CDR1 SGHRS and CDR2 YFSETQ. V was cut by 2 bases and J by 7 bases, with 15 bases left in between. CDR3: CASSFASPRSEAFF. The CDR3 DNA reads as TGCGCCAGCAGCTTTGCCAGCCCACGGAGTGAAGCTTTCTTT. Together with reference TRBV5-1 and TRBJ1-1, the CDR3 gives the full variable domain: KAGVTQTPRYLIKTRGQQVTLSCSPISGHRSVSWYQQTPGQGLQFLFEYFSETQRNKGNFPGRFSGRQFSNSRSEMNVSTLELGDSALYLCASSFASPRSEAFFGQGTRLTVV.

The sample holds a few counts of this clone. The chain uses TRBV7-2 and TRBJ2-3; D ambiguous. Per the germline V gene, CDR1 is SGHTA and CDR2 is FQGNSA. The ends were cut back, 1 base at V and 2 bases at J, with 10 bases in the middle. The CDR3 runs to 15 residues. The CDR3 sequence: CASSLGGSVTDTQYF. CDR3 bases: TGTGCCAGCAGCTTAGGCGGATCGGTCACAGATACGCAGTATTTT.

The J gene is TRBJ2-3, the V gene TRBV7-3; 8 nucleotides align to TRBD2. CDR3 size: 16 residues. Germline loops: CDR1 SGHTA, CDR2 FQGTGA. V shed 1 base, J shed 1 base, and the junction held 4 bases outside the gene matches. The CDR3 coding sequence is TGTGCCAGCAGCTTAAACGGACTAGCTGGCACAGATACGCAGTATTTT. It specifies CASSLNGLAGTDTQYF.

The rearrangement joins TRBV5-1 to TRBJ2-5, with 8 nucleotides matching TRBD2. The CDR3 is 16 residues long. After removal of 3 bases from V and 5 bases from J, the junction contained 12 bases not matched to a gene. The V gene's germline CDR1 is SGHRS and CDR2 YFSETQ. CDR3 protein: CASSSTDPTGGETQYF. The CDR3, as DNA: TGCGCCAGCAGCTCGACCGACCCCACGGGGGGGGAGACCCAGTACTTC.

A few counts support this clone. The chain has TRBV5-4 and TRBJ2-1; TRBD2 matches at 8 bases. Trimming cost V 2 bases and J 6 bases; bases outside gene matches: 7. Germline CDR1 SGHNT, CDR2 YYREEE (reference sequence). The CDR3 consists of 15 residues. The CDR3 here is CASSFRLAGSNEQFF. For the CDR3, the DNA is TGTGCCAGCAGCTTTAGGCTAGCGGGTAGCAATGAGCAGTTCTTC.

This chain uses TRBV4-3 with TRBJ1-5, with a weak D call TRBD1 (6 bases). The germline CDR1 and CDR2 sequences are LGHNA and YSLEER. V was shortened by 0 bases and J by 6 bases, with 15 bases between the two germline ends. CDR3 length equals 16 residues. The CDR3 loop reads CASSQERNRVGQPQHF. The DNA of the CDR3 is TGCGCCAGCAGCCAAGAAAGGAACAGGGTAGGTCAGCCCCAGCATTTT.

This clone was counted only a few times. The chain employs TRBV27 and TRBJ2-2; D is perhaps TRBD1 (5 bases). Germline-derived CDR1 and CDR2 are MNHEY and SMNVEV (reference sequence). The CDR3 has 15 residues. With 3 bases removed from V and 5 bases from J, the gap between germline ends came to 13 bases. CDR3 DNA sequence: TGTGCCAGCAGTTTTAGGGCAGGGCGGACCGGGGAGCTGTTTTTT. It translates to CASSFRAGRTGELFF.

This clone was counted only a few times. The chain is built from TRBV30 and TRBJ1-5; 8 bases map to TRBD1. Looked up from germline, CDR1 is GTSNPN and CDR2 is SVGIG (reference sequence). The CDR3 length is 13 residues. J lost 7 bases, V lost 2 bases, and 4 bases had no gene match. CDR3 DNA: TGTGCCTGGAGTCACAGGGGGATCCAGCCCCAGCATTTT. It yields the protein CAWSHRGIQPQHF.

The rearrangement uses TRBV27 and TRBJ2-7; 7 bases map to TRBD1. Germline loops: CDR1 MNHEY, CDR2 SMNVEV (reference sequence). The V and J ends lost 5 bases and 3 bases, in that order; junction bases with no gene match: 13. The CDR3 sequence is 16 residues long. The CDR3 DNA reads TGTGCCAGCAGTGCGAAAACTACAGGGGTAGGCTACGAGCAGTACTTC. This encodes CASSAKTTGVGYEQYF.

This clone appeared a few times. The rearrangement uses TRBV5-1 and TRBJ1-1, with a tentative D call TRBD1 (6 bases). Trimming cost V 4 bases and J 1 base, with 11 bases left between them. Looked up from germline, CDR1 is SGHRS and CDR2 is YFSETQ. The CDR3 has 14 amino acids. The CDR3 sequence is CASSPRGANTEAFF. The CDR3 coding sequence is TGCGCCAGCAGCCCTCGGGGGGCGAACACTGAAGCTTTCTTT.

In its sample, this clone was seen once. The rearrangement joins TRBV11-2 to TRBJ2-3; 7 bases match TRBD2. The CDR3 is 16 residues long. With 5 bases clipped from V and 6 bases from J, the junction kept 14 bases outside the gene matches. The germline V gene encodes CDR1 SGHAT and CDR2 FQNNGV. In DNA form, the CDR3 reads TGTGCCAGCAGCCCCCGACTAGCACAGGTGTCGGATACGCAGTATTTT. Its protein is CASSPRLAQVSDTQYF.